The following is a T cell receptor beta chain sequence with its context. The CDR3 is made up of 14 amino acids. The V end was cut by 4 bases, the J end by 4 bases, with 13 bases between. The germline V gene has CDR1 LGHDT and CDR2 YNNKEL (reference sequence). The source of the sample is a study of T-cell reconstitution after alpha-beta-depleted transplantation in children. For TCRbeta, the library was prepared with unique molecular identifiers. TCRdb reanalysed the PCR reads using MiXCR and keeps one entry per CDR3 protein. The data show about 24,000 distinct CDR3 sequences, roughly 10% seen once. The chain is built from TRBV3-1 and TRBJ1-1, with D perhaps matching TRBD1 (5 bases). This specimen was PBMCs from the stem cell graft donor, taken from the stem cell graft. The sequence was obtained from a human donor who donated a stem cell graft to a child with chronic granulomatous disease. For the CDR3, the DNA is TGTGCCAGCAGCCGCTGGAGGGGATCCACTGAAGCTTTCTTT. It specifies CASSRWRGSTEAFF.